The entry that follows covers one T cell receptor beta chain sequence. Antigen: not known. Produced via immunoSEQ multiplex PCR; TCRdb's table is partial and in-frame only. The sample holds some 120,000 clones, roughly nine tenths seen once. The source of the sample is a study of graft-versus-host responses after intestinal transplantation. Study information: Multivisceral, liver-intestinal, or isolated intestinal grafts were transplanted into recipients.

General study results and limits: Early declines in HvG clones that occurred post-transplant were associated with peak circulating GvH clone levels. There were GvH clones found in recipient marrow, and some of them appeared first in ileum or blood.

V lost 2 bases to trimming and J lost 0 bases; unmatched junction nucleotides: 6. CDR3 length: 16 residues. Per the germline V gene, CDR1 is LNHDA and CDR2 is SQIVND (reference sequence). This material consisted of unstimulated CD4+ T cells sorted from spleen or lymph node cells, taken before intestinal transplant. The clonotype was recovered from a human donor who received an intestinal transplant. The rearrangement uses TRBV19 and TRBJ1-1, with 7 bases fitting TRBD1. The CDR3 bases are TGTGCCAGTAGTATAAGTCCCGGGACAGTGAACACTGAAGCTTTCTTT. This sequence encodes CASSISPGTVNTEAFF.